A single sample is the source of the 21 T cell receptor beta chains below, sequenced in a study of blood T cell repertoires in COVID-19. Assay: immunoSEQ multiplex PCR; the TCRdb copy retains only in-frame clones and omits some. The data contain approximately 190,000 clones, 80% of them singletons. Sequencing used peripheral blood. Receptors originate from a man aged 60-69 years with acute or convalescent COVID-19.

The gene calls are TRBV6-2 or TRBV6-3 and TRBJ1-2; TRBD1 agrees at 8 bases. The germline V gene has CDR1 MNHEY and CDR2 SVGEGT. This CDR3 region has 18 residues. Trimming removed 5 bases from V and 4 bases from J; junction bases left unmatched: 18. The CDR3 DNA reads TGTGCCAGCAGTCAACTCACGGGACAGGTCACCAGGGGCTATGGCTACACCTTC. This codes for CASSQLTGQVTRGYGYTF.

This rearrangement joins TRBV27 to TRBJ1-5, with 7 bases matching TRBD1. The CDR3 is made up of 18 amino acids. Germline-derived CDR1 and CDR2 are MNHEY and SMNVEV (reference sequence). After removal of 0 bases from V and 1 base from J, the junction contained 9 bases not matched to a gene. This CDR3 is CASSLSPPTGASNQPQHF. The CDR3 coding sequence is TGTGCCAGCAGTTTATCGCCCCCAACAGGGGCGAGCAATCAGCCCCAGCATTTT.

This clone has just a few counts. This chain joins TRBV12-3 or TRBV12-4 and TRBJ1-1; perhaps TRBD1 as D (6 bases). This CDR3 comprises 13 residues. Trimming stripped 2 bases from V and 5 bases from J, with 9 bases between. The CDR3 spells CASSLSGVTEAFF. CDR3 nucleotides: TGTGCCAGCAGTTTATCAGGGGTAACTGAAGCTTTCTTT.

This clone was found a few times. The V and J genes are TRBV30 and TRBJ2-7, with D maybe TRBD2 (5 bases). Trimming cost V 4 bases and J 0 bases, with 7 bases left between them. The CDR3 is 12 residues long. Germline values: CDR1 GTSNPN, CDR2 SVGIG (reference sequence). The CDR3 nucleotides are TGTGCCTGGATGAGGGACTCCTACGAGCAGTACTTC. This translates into CAWMRDSYEQYF. Full variable domain (outside the CDR3, taken from reference TRBV30 and TRBJ2-7): SQTIHQWPATLVQPVGSPLSLECTVEGTSNPNLYWYRQAAGRGLQLLFYSVGIGQISSEVPQNLSASRPQDRQFILSSKKLLLSDSGFYLCAWMRDSYEQYFGPGTRLTVT.

The chain carries TRBV5-1 and TRBJ1-1; TRBD1 agrees at 11 bases. V dropped 3 bases and J dropped 4; count of bases not matched to a gene: 2. The CDR3 is made up of 14 amino acids. Germline lookup yields CDR1 SGHRS and CDR2 YFSETQ. The CDR3, as DNA: TGCGCCAGCAGCTCCGGGACAGGGGGCACTGAAGCTTTCTTT. This sequence encodes CASSSGTGGTEAFF.

V usage is TRBV7-9 and J usage is TRBJ1-1; D is undetermined. V lost 2 bases to trimming and J lost 3 bases, with 13 bases between them. This CDR3 is 15 amino acids long. The germline CDR1 and CDR2 sequences are SEHNR and FQNEAQ (reference sequence). The CDR3 loop reads CASSLFRRLDTEAFF. As DNA, the CDR3 is TGTGCCAGCAGCTTATTCAGGCGTTTGGACACTGAAGCTTTCTTT.

The rearrangement uses TRBV2 and TRBJ1-2; D possibly corresponds to TRBD1 (6 bases). V was pared by 4 bases and J by 7 bases, with 10 bases between. The CDR3 sequence is 12 residues long. Germline V gene data show CDR1 as SNHLY and CDR2 as FYNNEI. CDR3 DNA sequence: TGTGCCAGCAGTGGTGGCAGGGGTGGCTACACCTTC. Protein product: CASSGGRGGYTF.

The CDR3 DNA reads as TGTGCCATCAGCCCCGGGACTAGCGGCACAGATACGCAGTATTTT. Its protein is CAISPGTSGTDTQYF. The V gene is TRBV10-3, the J gene TRBJ2-3; 10 positions match TRBD2. The CDR3 consists of 15 residues. Trimming cost V 6 bases and J 1 base; bases outside gene matches: 4. Germline V gene data show CDR1 as ENHRY and CDR2 as SYGVKD.

The V and J genes are TRBV11-2 and TRBJ1-1; 8 positions agree with TRBD1. In germline, CDR1 is SGHAT, CDR2 FQNNGV. V was clipped by 3 bases and J by 1 base; unmatched bases: 1. This CDR3 has 14 residues. This CDR3 reads CASSFGTGNTEAFF. CDR3 coding DNA: TGTGCCAGCAGCTTTGGGACAGGGAACACTGAAGCTTTCTTT.

The chain employs TRBV5-1 and TRBJ2-7, with D perhaps matching TRBD1 (6 bases). Germline V gene lookup returns CDR1 SGHRS and CDR2 YFSETQ. Trimming cost V 0 bases and J 0 bases, with 10 bases left between them. The CDR3 loop spans 15 amino acids. The CDR3 sequence is CASSLVTGLSYEQYF. The CDR3 coding sequence is TGCGCCAGCAGCTTGGTCACAGGGCTCTCCTACGAGCAGTACTTC.

The chain links TRBV7-3 to TRBJ2-3; TRBD2 might be the D (5 bases). Germline V lookup: CDR1 SGHTA, CDR2 FQGTGA. V gave up 1 base and J gave up 2 bases, with 16 bases separating them. This CDR3 spans 17 amino acids. CDR3 DNA sequence: TGTGCCAGCAGCTTAATCGGGATCGAACCTATCACAGATACGCAGTATTTT. This encodes CASSLIGIEPITDTQYF.

The rearrangement links TRBV12-2 to TRBJ2-1; the D call TRBD1 from the table was never checked on the DNA. TRBV12-2 is classified as a pseudogene. This CDR3 has 16 amino acids. The CDR3 sequence is CASRLAPRAWYNEQFF. In nucleotides, the CDR3 is TGTGCAAGTCGCTTAGCGCCCAGGGCATGGTACAATGAGCAGTTCTTC.

The genes are TRBV27 and TRBJ2-5; 9 positions agree with TRBD1. Per germline, CDR1 MNHEY and CDR2 SMNVEV (reference sequence). This CDR3 is 15 amino acids long. The V gene end was trimmed by 7 bases and the J gene end by 5 bases; junction bases not matched to a gene: 11. The CDR3 is CASTRTGVKWETQYF. The CDR3 DNA follows: TGTGCCAGCACGCGGACAGGGGTTAAGTGGGAGACCCAGTACTTC.

The V call is TRBV2, the J call TRBJ1-1; D is perhaps TRBD1 (6 bases). The CDR3 totals 15 residues. Trimming stripped 4 bases from V and 3 bases from J, with 15 bases between. Germline V lookup: CDR1 SNHLY, CDR2 FYNNEI. CDR3 sequence (DNA): TGTGCCAGCAGTGGCGCGAGGACAGCCCACACTGAAGCTTTCTTT. Translating it yields CASSGARTAHTEAFF.

V usage is TRBV19 and J usage is TRBJ1-6; D is possibly TRBD1 (5 bases). The germline CDR1 and CDR2 sequences are LNHDA and SQIVND (reference sequence). Trimming cost V 5 bases and J 6 bases, with 14 bases left between them. The CDR3 totals 15 residues. The CDR3 reads CASSVLDSSNSPLHF. The CDR3 DNA is TGTGCCAGTAGTGTTCTTGACAGTTCTAATTCACCCCTCCACTTT. Full variable domain (remainder filled in from reference TRBV19 and TRBJ1-6): DGGITQSPKYLFRKEGQNVTLSCEQNLNHDAMYWYRQDPGQGLRLIYYSQIVNDFQKGDIAEGYSVSREKKESFPLTVTSAQKNPTAFYLCASSVLDSSNSPLHFGNGTRLTVT.

The chain is built from TRBV3-1 (or the pseudogene TRBV3-2) and TRBJ1-2; D unclear. Germline CDR1 and CDR2: LGHDT and YNNKEL (reference sequence). Deletions cut 1 base from V and 8 bases from J, with 8 bases between. The CDR3 spans 12 residues. CDR3 nucleotides: TGTGCCAGCAGCCAAGTCCAGAACGGCTACACCTTC. This codes for CASSQVQNGYTF.

In this sample, this clone turned up a few times. The same CDR3 is also encoded by other DNA sequences in this sample. This chain links TRBV9 with TRBJ2-2; 7 nucleotides align to TRBD2. V shed 0 bases and J 1 base; nucleotides not matched to a gene: 0. There are 15 residues in the CDR3. CDR1 is SGDLS, CDR2 YYNGEE, per germline. The CDR3 loop reads CASSVAGGNTGELFF. The CDR3 bases are TGTGCCAGCAGCGTAGCGGGGGGGAACACCGGGGAGCTGTTTTTT.

This clone occurred a few times. J is TRBJ2-2 and V is TRBV6-6; tentatively, D is TRBD2 (6 bases). This CDR3 spans 14 amino acids. V shed 5 bases and J shed 1 base, with 8 bases lying between them. CDR1 is MNHNY and CDR2 is SVGAGI in the germline V gene (reference sequence). The DNA of the CDR3 is TGTGCCAGCAGTGTGCGGGGGAACACCGGGGAGCTGTTTTTT. Translated: CASSVRGNTGELFF.

The genes are TRBV9 and TRBJ1-2; the match to TRBD1 covers 9 bases. J gave up 6 bases and V 0 bases, and 9 bases lay outside the gene matches. Germline loops: CDR1 SGDLS, CDR2 YYNGEE. The CDR3 has 16 amino acids. CDR3 sequence (DNA): TGTGCCAGCAGCGTAGCCGGGACAGGGATGAGTGATGGCTACACCTTC. Protein: CASSVAGTGMSDGYTF. The full variable domain, with the rest looked up from reference TRBV9 and TRBJ1-2, is DSGVTQTPKHLITATGQRVTLRCSPRSGDLSVYWYQQSLDQGLQFLIQYYNGEERAKGNILERFSAQQFPDLHSELNLSSLELGDSALYFCASSVAGTGMSDGYTFGSGTRLTVV.

The chain combines TRBV5-6 with TRBJ2-1; possibly TRBD1 for D (5 bases). This CDR3 has 14 amino acids. The V end was cut by 1 base, the J end by 6 bases, with 11 bases between. Germline loops: CDR1 SGHDT, CDR2 YYEEEE. The CDR3 DNA reads as TGTGCCAGCAGCTTGAGTAGGGGTGGCAATGAGCAGTTCTTC. Translated, it gives CASSLSRGGNEQFF.

The chain carries TRBV6-5 and TRBJ2-1; 10 nucleotides agree with TRBD1. The ends lost 6 bases at V and 10 bases at J; junction bases unmatched: 9. Germline loops: CDR1 MNHEY, CDR2 SVGAGI. This CDR3 region has 14 residues. The CDR3, as DNA: TGTGCCAGCAGGAGACAGGGGGCCTATGGAGAGCAGTTCTTC. Amino acids: CASRRQGAYGEQFF.